This TCR beta chain stems from a study of chemoradiotherapy in HPV16-positive cancers. Study details: Candidate HPV-specific clones and shared TCR motifs came from a couple of HPV16-positive patients. Study findings and constraints: Better recurrence-free survival went with HPV-responsive T-cell expansion in HPV16-positive patients. Candidate HPV-specific clones and E7-related TCR motifs grew in tumor during treatment.

Repertoires were sampled repeatedly during chemoradiotherapy. Profiling relied on immunoSEQ multiplex PCR, and the TCRdb table lists in-frame clones only, not all of them. The data show 6,500 to 8,500 clones, with about 88% seen just once and approximately 3.8% held by the top ten. The CDR3 contains 13 residues. Trimming at V came to 7 bases and at J to 2 bases, leaving 6 bases not matched to a gene. Germline loops: CDR1 GTSNPN, CDR2 SVGIG (reference sequence). Notes on this clone: Its matching antigen is unknown.

Sequences were derived from tumor tissue, sampled from a patient who underwent chemoradiotherapy. The receptor's source is a human donor with HPV-associated anogenital cancer. V gene TRBV30 combines with J gene TRBJ1-2, with 8 bases that match TRBD1. The CDR3 spells CAFRTGRNYGYTF. The DNA for the CDR3 is TGTGCCTTCCGGACAGGGCGAAACTATGGCTACACCTTC.